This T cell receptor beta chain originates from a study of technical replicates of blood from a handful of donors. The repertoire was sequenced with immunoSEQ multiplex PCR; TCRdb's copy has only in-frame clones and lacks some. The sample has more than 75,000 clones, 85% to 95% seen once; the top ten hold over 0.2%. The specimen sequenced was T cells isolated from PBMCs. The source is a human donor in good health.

CDR3 sequence: CASSVLAGDSNQPQHF. CDR3 sequence (DNA): TGTGCCAGCAGTGTGCTGGCAGGGGATAGCAATCAGCCCCAGCATTTT. V is TRBV6-1 and J is TRBJ1-5; D perhaps matches TRBD1 (6 bases). Trimming stripped 4 bases from V and 0 bases from J, with 13 bases between. This CDR3 spans 16 amino acids. CDR1 is MNHNS, CDR2 SASEGT, per germline.